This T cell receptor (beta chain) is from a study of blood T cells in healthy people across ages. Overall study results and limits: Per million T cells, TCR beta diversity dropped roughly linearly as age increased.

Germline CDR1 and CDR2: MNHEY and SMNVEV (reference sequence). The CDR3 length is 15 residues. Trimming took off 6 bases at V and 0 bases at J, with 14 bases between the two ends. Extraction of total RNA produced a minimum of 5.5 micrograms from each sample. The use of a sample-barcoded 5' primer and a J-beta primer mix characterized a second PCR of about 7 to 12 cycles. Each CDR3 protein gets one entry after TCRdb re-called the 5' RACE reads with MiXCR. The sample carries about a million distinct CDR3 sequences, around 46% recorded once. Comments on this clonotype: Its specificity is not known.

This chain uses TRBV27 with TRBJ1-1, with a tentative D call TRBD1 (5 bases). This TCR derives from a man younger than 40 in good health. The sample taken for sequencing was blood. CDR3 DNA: TGTGCCAGCAGACTCTCGACAGACCTGAACACTGAAGCTTTCTTT. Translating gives CASRLSTDLNTEAFF.